This is a list of T cell receptor beta chains from one sample in a study of a mutant IDH1 vaccine in newly diagnosed glioma. The protocol was immunoSEQ multiplex PCR, while the TCRdb copy is restricted to in-frame clones and leaves out a portion. The sample gives fewer than 35,000 clones, roughly 78% of which show up once; about 11% is in the top ten. The antigens of these receptors remain unknown. The starting material was PBMCs, obtained from a glioma patient whose treatment included an IDH1 peptide vaccine. These receptor sequences come from a middle-aged woman with glioma. CDR3s include the opening cysteine and the closing phenylalanine or tryptophan. The D gene is left open where the match is weak. Clone size is not always given. Where it is, it says once, few, many or a class for expanded clones.

V	size	D	J	DNA	CDR3
TRBV15	NA	NA	TRBJ1-3	TGTGCCACCAGCAGAGATACCCCCCCGGATGGAAACACCATATATTTT	CATSRDTPPDGNTIYF
TRBV7-9	NA	NA	TRBJ2-3	TGTGCCAGCAGCCCCCGTCCAGATACGCAGTATTTT	CASSPRPDTQYF
TRBV25-1	few	NA	TRBJ1-2	TGTGCCAGCAGTCCTGCAGGGGACTATGGCTACACCTTC	CASSPAGDYGYTF
TRBV6-6	medium-sized	NA	TRBJ1-1	TGTGCCAGCAGTTACGGCCACCGAGACTTTGAAGCTTTCTTT	CASSYGHRDFEAFF
TRBV6-6	NA	NA	TRBJ1-6	TGTGCCAGCAGTTACTCGGGGGAGGATAATTCACCCCTCCACTTT	CASSYSGEDNSPLHF
TRBV5-6	NA	NA	TRBJ1-2	TGTGCCAGCAGCTCAGGGGAACAGGGATGGGAAGGCTACACCTTC	CASSSGEQGWEGYTF
TRBV10-1	once	TRBD2	TRBJ2-7	TGCGCCAGCAGTGAGTCGATAGCGGGGGACGAGCAGTACTTC	CASSESIAGDEQYF
TRBV9	NA	TRBD1	TRBJ1-2	TGTGCCAGCAGCGTCGGGACAGGGGCGTGGGGCTACACCTTC	CASSVGTGAWGYTF
TRBV18	NA	NA	TRBJ1-2	TGTGCCAGCTCACCCTCACCAGTTGGTTCTGGCTACACCTTC	CASSPSPVGSGYTF
TRBV19	NA	NA	TRBJ2-5	TGTGCCAGTAGCGGGCTAAGGGAGACCCAGTACTTC	CASSGLRETQYF
TRBV7-9	NA	NA	TRBJ1-5	TGTGCCAGCAGCTCCCCTGAAAGTCAGCGGCCCCAGCATTTT	CASSSPESQRPQHF
TRBV10-2	NA	TRBD2	TRBJ2-5	TGCGCCAGCAGTGAGGCGGGGGGGCAGGAGACCCAGTACTTC	CASSEAGGQETQYF
TRBV6-1	NA	NA	TRBJ1-4	TGTGCCAGCACGCCCGGACATAGTAATGAAAAACTGTTTTTT	CASTPGHSNEKLFF
TRBV5-4	NA	TRBD1	TRBJ1-4	TGTGCCAGCAGCTCGTCGACAGGGTCGATGAAACTGTTTTTT	CASSSSTGSMKLFF
TRBV7-2	NA	NA	TRBJ1-2	TGTGCCAGCAGCTTGCGGGGTCCGGTCGGGGGCTACACCTTC	CASSLRGPVGGYTF
TRBV5-1	NA	NA	TRBJ2-7	TGCGCCAGCAGTTCCGACAGCTCCTACGAGCAGTACTTC	CASSSDSSYEQYF
TRBV7-9	NA	NA	TRBJ1-3	TGTGCCAGCAGCTTGGGGGGGCTGGGAAACACCATATATTTT	CASSLGGLGNTIYF
TRBV7-2	NA	NA	TRBJ2-5	TGTGCCAGCAGCTTTGATAGGGGCCAAGAGACCCAGTACTTC	CASSFDRGQETQYF
TRBV7-9	NA	TRBD1	TRBJ1-1	TGTGCCAGCACCCTCGGGACAGCCAACACTGAAGCTTTCTTT	CASTLGTANTEAFF
TRBV4-1	NA	TRBD2	TRBJ2-1	TGCGCCAGCAGCCTGCGGACTAGCGGGGGCGATGAGCAGTTCTTC	CASSLRTSGGDEQFF
TRBV29-1	NA	NA	TRBJ1-3	TGCAGCGTTGAAACAGGTGCTCCTGGAAACACCATATATTTT	CSVETGAPGNTIYF
TRBV7-2	NA	NA	TRBJ1-1	TGTGCCAGCAGCTTCCCCGGCGGTAGGGAAGCTTTCTTT	CASSFPGGREAFF
TRBV10-3	NA	NA	TRBJ1-5	TGTGCCATCAGTGCTACAGTTTCCGAGGATCAGCCCCAGCATTTT	CAISATVSEDQPQHF
TRBV5-1	few	TRBD2	TRBJ2-1	TGCGCCAGCAGCATGGGACTAGCGGGGGGCCAGTCCTACAATGAGCAGTTCTTC	CASSMGLAGGQSYNEQFF
TRBV7-2	NA	NA	TRBJ2-1	TGTGCCAGCAGCCCCTGGGGGCGGGCTGATTACAATGAGCAGTTCTTC	CASSPWGRADYNEQFF
TRBV9	NA	NA	TRBJ2-5	TGTGCCAGCAGCCCCACGGGTGGTCGGGAGACCCAGTACTTC	CASSPTGGRETQYF
TRBV30	NA	NA	TRBJ1-1	TGTGCCTGGGGGGGTACTGAAGCTTTCTTT	CAWGGTEAFF
TRBV29-1	NA	NA	TRBJ1-6	TGCAGCGCCCGACGGTCGGAGAATTCACCCCTCCACTTT	CSARRSENSPLHF
TRBV2	NA	NA	TRBJ1-6	TGTGCCAGCAGAACCGATTCACCCCTCCACTTT	CASRTDSPLHF
TRBV6-6	NA	NA	TRBJ2-3	TGTGCCAGCAGTTACTCATTAGCAGGAAATACGCAGTATTTT	CASSYSLAGNTQYF
TRBV29-1	few	NA	TRBJ1-1	TGCAGCGTTGGAGGGAGAAGGATGTTAACTGAAGCTTTCTTT	CSVGGRRMLTEAFF
TRBV7-9	NA	TRBD1	TRBJ1-3	TGTGCCAGCGGACGACAGGGGTCCGGAAACACCATATATTTT	CASGRQGSGNTIYF
TRBV5-1	few	NA	TRBJ1-1	TGCGCCAGCAGAGAGGCTCCGAACACTGAAGCTTTCTTT	CASREAPNTEAFF
TRBV10-3	NA	NA	TRBJ2-1	TGTGCCACGTCAAGTCTGGCCCGGGGTGAGCAGTTCTTC	CATSSLARGEQFF
TRBV2	NA	TRBD1	TRBJ1-4	TGTGCCAGCAGAGACAGGGTGGCTAATGAAAAACTGTTTTTT	CASRDRVANEKLFF
TRBV18	NA	NA	TRBJ1-6	TGTGCCAGCTCATCCGGACAGAATTCACCCCTCCACTTT	CASSSGQNSPLHF
TRBV7-2	NA	TRBD2	TRBJ2-7	TGTGCCAGCAGCCCACGTTGGACTAGCGGGGGAGAAGCCTACGAGCAGTACTTC	CASSPRWTSGGEAYEQYF
TRBV6-6	once	NA	TRBJ1-2	TGTGCCAGCAGCTCCCTCCCCGACAGGGGCTACACCTTC	CASSSLPDRGYTF
TRBV5-1	once	TRBD1	TRBJ2-7	TGCGCCAGCAGCCTTCGGGAAGGACAGGCTCCGGGGGAGCAGTACTTC	CASSLREGQAPGEQYF
TRBV29-1	NA	NA	TRBJ2-3	TGCAGCGTTGAAAAGACGGGCCCAGATACGCAGTATTTT	CSVEKTGPDTQYF
TRBV5-1	NA	TRBD1	TRBJ1-1	TGCGCCAGCAGCTTGGGACTGACAGGGGCCCGCAGGGCAGAAGCTTTCTTT	CASSLGLTGARRAEAFF
TRBV10-3	NA	NA	TRBJ2-7	TGTGCCATCAGTCCACCGACCGCGACAGTTCTCGAGCAGTACTTC	CAISPPTATVLEQYF
TRBV10-1	NA	TRBD1	TRBJ2-5	TGCGCCAGCCGCCGGGACAGGGGCGAGACCCAGTACTTC	CASRRDRGETQYF
TRBV30	few	NA	TRBJ1-1	TGTGCCTGTACACCGAACACTGAAGCTTTCTTT	CACTPNTEAFF
TRBV6-1	NA	NA	TRBJ1-6	TGTGCCAGCAGTGAAGGACAGGCGTACAATTCACCCCTCCACTTT	CASSEGQAYNSPLHF
TRBV10-2	NA	TRBD2	TRBJ2-7	TGCGCCAGCACTCTCCCGGGAGGGAAGAACCCCTACGAGCAGTACTTC	CASTLPGGKNPYEQYF
TRBV11-2	NA	NA	TRBJ1-4	TGTGCCAGCAGCTCCGGGGCCGAAAAACTGTTTTTT	CASSSGAEKLFF
TRBV29-1	NA	NA	TRBJ2-3	TGCAGCGTTGCCCACGGGGCCGTGTTTGGAGATACGCAGTATTTT	CSVAHGAVFGDTQYF
TRBV9	NA	NA	TRBJ1-1	TGTGCCAGCTCACGACAGGCCGACACTGAAGCTTTCTTT	CASSRQADTEAFF
TRBV19	few	NA	TRBJ1-1	TGTGCCAGTAGTCCTCTGATTAGTAACACTGAAGCTTTCTTT	CASSPLISNTEAFF
TRBV6-5	NA	NA	TRBJ2-7	TGTGCCAGCACCGTACACGTCAGGAGCTCCTACGAGCAGTACTTC	CASTVHVRSSYEQYF
TRBV12-5	NA	TRBD1	TRBJ1-2	TGTGCTAGTGGCCTCCGAGGACAGGGGCCGGGGTACACCTTC	CASGLRGQGPGYTF
TRBV15	once	TRBD1	TRBJ2-7	TGTGCCACCAGCAGAGAACTTGGCGGAGGGACAGGGAAGTACTTC	CATSRELGGGTGKYF
TRBV15	once	NA	TRBJ1-3	TGTGCCACCAGCAGAGATCCGTTCCCCTCTGGAAACACCATATATTTT	CATSRDPFPSGNTIYF
TRBV10-3	NA	NA	TRBJ2-7	TGTGCCATCAGTGAGGACTCCTACGAGCAGTACTTC	CAISEDSYEQYF
TRBV5-1	few	NA	TRBJ2-5	TGCGCCAGCAGCTTCCGGACAGCCCAAGAGACCCAGTACTTC	CASSFRTAQETQYF
TRBV5-6	NA	NA	TRBJ1-5	TGTGCCAGCAGCGGGGGGGGGCGAGTCAATCAGCCCCAGCATTTT	CASSGGGRVNQPQHF